This TCR beta chain derives from a study of Graves' ophthalmopathy and Graves' hyperthyroidism. Investigators amplified TCR beta CDR3 regions from RNA transcripts. The authors performed first-round RT-PCR with HTBI primers and then a second-round multiplex PCR. TCRdb re-called the multiplex PCR reads with MiXCR, one entry per CDR3 protein. Of about 500,000 distinct CDR3 sequences in the sample, approximately 15% were seen once. In this cohort, patients with other autoimmune diseases, uncontrolled infections, pregnancy or lactation were excluded. Each diagnosis was determined on the basis of clinical symptoms, serum thyroxine, TRAb, thyroid ultrasound and orbital computed tomography. This clonotype occurred many times. Sequenced: blood. The origin of this receptor is a woman aged 25 to 45 with Graves' ophthalmopathy.

CDR3: CAISTTGLETQYF. CDR3 DNA: TGTGCCATCAGTACGACCGGTTTGGAGACCCAGTACTTC. The chain combines TRBV10-3 with TRBJ2-5, with no clear D. Germline V gives CDR1 ENHRY, CDR2 SYGVKD. V lost 5 bases, J lost 5 bases, and 12 bases lay in between. This CDR3 is built from 13 residues.